The 17 T cell receptor beta chains in this list originate from one sample, sequenced in a study of T cell repertoires in cytomegalovirus infection. TCRdb re-derived calls from the reads in MiXCR, one entry per CDR3 protein. The sample contains 630,000 or so distinct CDR3 sequences, more than 20% of which appear only once. Sequences were obtained from CD8+ T cells from PBMCs. The origin of the receptors is a human donor in good health (CMV status not recorded). Some clones in this sample may be carry-over from other donors' samples.

This clonotype was found many times. V and J are TRBV7-2 and TRBJ1-1; a weak D match, TRBD1 (5 bases). The CDR3 length is 14 residues. Germline V gene lookup returns CDR1 SGHTA and CDR2 FQGNSA. Trimming removed 4 bases at V and 5 bases at J, with 14 bases between. CDR3: CASSWGSGLTEAFF. The CDR3 region has the DNA TGTGCCAGCAGCTGGGGCAGCGGGTTAACTGAAGCTTTCTTT.

V gene TRBV6-5 combines with J gene TRBJ2-3; TRBD1 is a possible D gene (6 bases). Trimming removed 2 bases from V and 2 bases from J, with 11 bases in between. The CDR3 contains 15 residues. CDR1 and CDR2 from the germline V gene are MNHEY and SVGAGI. DNA for the CDR3: TGTGCCAGCAGTTACGACAGGCGCGTCACAGATACGCAGTATTTT. It specifies CASSYDRRVTDTQYF.

This clonotype was seen ten or more times. The chain joins TRBV7-6 to TRBJ2-7; 7 nucleotides line up with TRBD1. Germline V gene sequence: CDR1 SGHVS, CDR2 FNYEAQ. The CDR3 runs to 17 residues. V lost 1 base, J lost 2 bases, and 11 bases stayed unmatched. The CDR3 loop is CASSLGLRDRDTYEQYF. In nucleotides, the CDR3 is TGTGCCAGCAGCTTAGGCCTCCGGGACAGAGACACCTACGAGCAGTACTTC.

This chain connects TRBV7-9 to TRBJ1-2; a possible D gene is TRBD1 (6 bases). CDR3 length: 14 amino acids. V was shortened by 6 bases and J by 4 bases, with 15 bases between the two germline ends. Germline V gives CDR1 SEHNR, CDR2 FQNEAQ (reference sequence). The CDR3 region has the DNA TGTGCCAGCAGTACACAGGGTAAGGCCTATGGCTACACCTTC. Residues: CASSTQGKAYGYTF.

This clonotype came up once. This chain links TRBV29-1 with TRBJ2-6, with 11 bases identical to TRBD2. CDR1 and CDR2 from the germline V gene are SQVTM and ANQGSEA. The CDR3 is 16 amino acids. Trimming at V came to 7 bases and at J to 0 bases, leaving 5 bases not matched to a gene. CDR3 bases: TGCAGCGCACTAGCGGGGGACCACTCTGGGGCCAACGTCCTGACTTTC. Its translation is CSALAGDHSGANVLTF.

Notes on this clonotype: A much larger clone lies one base from this, so it may be a read error. The genes are TRBV6-1 and TRBJ2-3, with 8 nucleotides matching TRBD1. This CDR3 has 15 residues. The germline gives CDR1 MNHNS, CDR2 SASEGT. V lost 5 bases, J lost 2 bases, and 6 bases stayed unmatched. The CDR3 DNA sequence: TGTGCCAGCAGTTACGGCAGGGGGCTCACAGATACGCAGTATTTT. Encoded protein: CASSYGRGLTDTQYF.

Of note for this clonotype: A much more abundant neighbour one base away suggests this may be a read error. The CDR3 here is CATGRDIGGSPGGYTF. CDR3 DNA: TGTGCCACCGGCAGAGATATCGGGGGATCTCCTGGAGGCTACACCTTC. V usage is TRBV15 and J usage is TRBJ1-2; a weak D match, TRBD1 (5 bases). CDR1 is LNHNV, CDR2 YYDKDF, per germline (reference sequence). The CDR3 has 16 residues.

Concerning this clonotype: This may be a read error, as it is one base from a much larger clone. This chain uses TRBV7-8 with TRBJ2-7; D tentatively reads TRBD1 or TRBD2 (6 bases each). Germline V gene data show CDR1 as SGHVS and CDR2 as FQNEAQ. This CDR3 contains 15 residues. CDR3 protein: CANSSISGGGYEQYF. The CDR3 DNA follows: TGTGCCAACAGCTCCATCTCCGGGGGCGGCTACGAGCAGTACTTC.

V usage is TRBV20-1 and J usage is TRBJ2-5; D gene ambiguous. The CDR3 is 10 amino acids. Looked up from germline, CDR1 is DFQATT and CDR2 is SNEGSKA (reference sequence). Trimming pared 3 bases from V and 5 bases from J, leaving 4 bases between. CDR3 protein: CSASLETQYF. DNA for the CDR3: TGCAGTGCTAGTCTGGAGACCCAGTACTTC.

About this clonotype: At one end, the junction sequence differs from germline, possibly due to a read error. The J gene is TRBJ2-1, the V gene TRBV18; no clear D gene. The CDR3 runs to 15 residues. CDR1 and CDR2 from the germline V gene are KGHSH and LQKENI. The CDR3 region has the DNA TGTGCCGGCTCCCCGACGCCGAGCTCCTACAATGAGCAGTTCTTC. Translated: CAGSPTPSSYNEQFF.

The chain uses TRBV29-1 and TRBJ2-3; 10 bases are shared with TRBD2. Germline V CDR1 and CDR2: SQVTM, ANQGSEA. Trimming cost V 4 bases and J 5 bases; bases outside gene matches: 6. CDR3 length equals 14 residues. CDR3 sequence reads: CSVASGGVEDTQYF. The CDR3 DNA sequence: TGCAGCGTTGCCAGCGGGGGGGTGGAAGATACGCAGTATTTT.

The count of this clonotype is one. The genes are TRBV7-3 and TRBJ1-2; 11 nucleotides agree with TRBD1. J gave up 6 bases and V 5 bases, and 5 bases lay outside the gene matches. The germline CDR1 and CDR2 sequences are SGHTA and FQGTGA. CDR3 length: 14 residues. The CDR3 loop is CASSQGQGAHGYTF. CDR3 DNA sequence: TGTGCCAGCAGCCAAGGACAGGGGGCACATGGCTACACCTTC.

The V call is TRBV19, the J call TRBJ2-7; 10 bases line up with TRBD1. The junction had 4 bases not matched to a gene; V was cut back by 3 bases and J by 5 bases. This CDR3 has 14 amino acids. Germline CDR1 and CDR2: LNHDA and SQIVND (reference sequence). This CDR3 is CASSIGQGGDEQYF. The CDR3 region has the DNA TGTGCCAGTAGTATTGGACAGGGGGGGGACGAGCAGTACTTC.

This clonotype was recorded many times. The V call is TRBV28, the J call TRBJ2-7; 7 bases align to TRBD1. V was pared by 6 bases and J by 2 bases, with 7 bases of the junction left unmatched. CDR1 is MDHEN, CDR2 SYDVKM, per germline. This CDR3 spans 14 amino acids. The CDR3 protein is CASRPWDSTYEQYV. The CDR3 DNA sequence: TGTGCCAGCAGGCCCTGGGACAGTACCTACGAGCAGTACGTC.

CDR3 in DNA: TGCGCCAGCAGCTTGGCTAATTTGAACACTGAAGCTTTCTTT. It codes for CASSLANLNTEAFF. The chain uses TRBV5-1 and TRBJ1-1; D is undetermined. V was cut by 0 bases and J by 0 bases, with 6 bases left in between. Germline V gives CDR1 SGHRS, CDR2 YFSETQ. This CDR3 contains 14 residues.

Points on this clonotype: A much larger clone is a single base away; this may be a read error. This chain links TRBV11-2 with TRBJ1-1; tentatively, D is TRBD1 (6 bases). Germline V gene sequence: CDR1 SGHAT, CDR2 FQNNGV. The length of the CDR3 is 14 residues. In DNA form, the CDR3 reads TGTGCCAGCAGCTTGTGGGGAGGGGACACTGAAGCTTCCTTT. It translates to CASSLWGGDTEASF.

The table lists this clonotype with many counts. The chain uses TRBV7-9 and TRBJ1-2; D remains ambiguous. Germline-derived CDR1 and CDR2 are SEHNR and FQNEAQ (reference sequence). Trimming took off 3 bases at V and 4 bases at J, with 9 bases between the two ends. The length of the CDR3 is 13 residues. CDR3 in amino acids: CASSFGRSYGYTF. CDR3 in DNA: TGTGCCAGCAGCTTCGGAAGATCCTATGGCTACACCTTC.